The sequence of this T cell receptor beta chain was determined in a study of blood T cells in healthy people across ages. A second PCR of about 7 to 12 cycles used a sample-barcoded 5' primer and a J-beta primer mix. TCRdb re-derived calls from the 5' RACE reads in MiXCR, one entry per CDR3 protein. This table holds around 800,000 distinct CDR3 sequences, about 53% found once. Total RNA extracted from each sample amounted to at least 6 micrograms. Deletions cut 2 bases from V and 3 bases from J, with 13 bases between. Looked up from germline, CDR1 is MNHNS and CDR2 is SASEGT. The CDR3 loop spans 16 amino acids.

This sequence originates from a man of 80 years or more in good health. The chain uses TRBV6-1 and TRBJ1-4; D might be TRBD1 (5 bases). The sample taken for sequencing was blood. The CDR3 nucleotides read TGTGCCAGCAGTGAACGGAAGGGGCCCGCTAATGAAAAACTGTTTTTT. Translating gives CASSERKGPANEKLFF.